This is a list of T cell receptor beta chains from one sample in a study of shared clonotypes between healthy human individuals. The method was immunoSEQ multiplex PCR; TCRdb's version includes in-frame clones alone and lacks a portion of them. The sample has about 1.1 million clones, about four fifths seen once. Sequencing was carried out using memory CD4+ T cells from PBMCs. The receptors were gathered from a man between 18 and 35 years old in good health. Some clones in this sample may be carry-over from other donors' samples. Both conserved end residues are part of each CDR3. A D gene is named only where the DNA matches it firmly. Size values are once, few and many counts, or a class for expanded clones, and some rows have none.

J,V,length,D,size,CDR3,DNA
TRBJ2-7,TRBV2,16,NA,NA,CASGDSGALISYEQYF,TGTGCCAGCGGTGACAGTGGAGCGTTGATCTCCTACGAGCAGTACTTC
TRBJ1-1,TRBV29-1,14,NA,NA,CSVEKGSMNTETFF,TGCAGCGTTGAAAAGGGGAGCATGAACACTGAAACTTTCTTT
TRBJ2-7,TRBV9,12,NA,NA,CASSDNSYEQYF,TGTGCCAGCTCCGACAACTCCTACGAGCAGTACTTC
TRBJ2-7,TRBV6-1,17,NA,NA,CASSESVWAGERYEQYF,TGTGCCAGCAGTGAGTCAGTTTGGGCAGGGGAGCGCTACGAGCAGTACTTC
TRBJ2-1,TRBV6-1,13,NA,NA,CASRTGLGGEQFF,TGTGCCAGCAGGACAGGTTTGGGGGGTGAGCAGTTCTTC
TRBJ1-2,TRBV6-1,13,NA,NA,CASSEGPFYGYTF,TGTGCCAGCAGTGAAGGGCCGTTCTATGGCTACACCTTC
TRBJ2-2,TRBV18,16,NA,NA,CASSPSSNINTGELFF,TGTGCCAGCTCACCAAGTTCCAACATTAACACCGGGGAGCTGTTTTTT
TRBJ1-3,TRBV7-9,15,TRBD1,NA,CASSLGQGAGNTIYF,TGTGCCAGCAGCTTAGGACAGGGGGCTGGAAACACCATATATTTT
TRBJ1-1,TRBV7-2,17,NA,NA,CASRQPWGRGATTEAFF,TGTGCCAGCAGACAACCTTGGGGCAGGGGAGCGACCACTGAAGCTTTCTTT
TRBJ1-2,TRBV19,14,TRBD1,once,CASSISGGAKGYTF,TGTGCCAGTAGTATATCAGGGGGCGCAAAGGGCTACACCTTC
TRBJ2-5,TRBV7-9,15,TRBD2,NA,CASSLWTSGMKTQYF,TGTGCCAGCAGCTTATGGACTAGCGGGATGAAGACCCAGTACTTC
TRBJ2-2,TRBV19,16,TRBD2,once,CASSVPWTRRAGELFF,TGTGCCAGTAGTGTACCGTGGACTAGGAGGGCCGGGGAGCTGTTTTTT
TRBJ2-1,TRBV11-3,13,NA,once,CASSLANSDEQFF,TGTGCCAGCAGCTTAGCGAACAGCGATGAGCAGTTCTTC
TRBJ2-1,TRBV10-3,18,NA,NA,CAISELPRRASSYNEQFF,TGTGCCATCAGTGAGTTGCCAAGGCGGGCGAGCTCCTACAATGAGCAGTTCTTC
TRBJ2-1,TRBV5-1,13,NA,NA,CASSLGWYNEQFF,TGCGCCAGCAGCTTAGGGTGGTACAATGAGCAGTTCTTC
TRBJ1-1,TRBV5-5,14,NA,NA,CASSLEGRNTEAFF,TGTGCCAGCAGCTTGGAAGGCCGGAACACTGAAGCTTTCTTT
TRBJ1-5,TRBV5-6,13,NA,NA,CASSFGRDQPQHF,TGTGCCAGCAGCTTTGGCAGGGATCAGCCCCAGCATTTT
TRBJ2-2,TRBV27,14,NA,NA,CASSLLQAAGELFF,TGTGCCAGCAGTTTACTTCAGGCGGCCGGGGAGCTGTTTTTT
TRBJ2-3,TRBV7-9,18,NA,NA,CASSDRGYRRRYTDTQYF,TGTGCCAGCAGCGATCGGGGGTACAGAAGGCGATACACAGATACGCAGTATTTT
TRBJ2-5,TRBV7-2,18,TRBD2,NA,CASSPRPSFLAGQETQYF,TGTGCCAGCAGCCCCCGACCTTCTTTCCTAGCGGGCCAAGAGACCCAGTACTTC